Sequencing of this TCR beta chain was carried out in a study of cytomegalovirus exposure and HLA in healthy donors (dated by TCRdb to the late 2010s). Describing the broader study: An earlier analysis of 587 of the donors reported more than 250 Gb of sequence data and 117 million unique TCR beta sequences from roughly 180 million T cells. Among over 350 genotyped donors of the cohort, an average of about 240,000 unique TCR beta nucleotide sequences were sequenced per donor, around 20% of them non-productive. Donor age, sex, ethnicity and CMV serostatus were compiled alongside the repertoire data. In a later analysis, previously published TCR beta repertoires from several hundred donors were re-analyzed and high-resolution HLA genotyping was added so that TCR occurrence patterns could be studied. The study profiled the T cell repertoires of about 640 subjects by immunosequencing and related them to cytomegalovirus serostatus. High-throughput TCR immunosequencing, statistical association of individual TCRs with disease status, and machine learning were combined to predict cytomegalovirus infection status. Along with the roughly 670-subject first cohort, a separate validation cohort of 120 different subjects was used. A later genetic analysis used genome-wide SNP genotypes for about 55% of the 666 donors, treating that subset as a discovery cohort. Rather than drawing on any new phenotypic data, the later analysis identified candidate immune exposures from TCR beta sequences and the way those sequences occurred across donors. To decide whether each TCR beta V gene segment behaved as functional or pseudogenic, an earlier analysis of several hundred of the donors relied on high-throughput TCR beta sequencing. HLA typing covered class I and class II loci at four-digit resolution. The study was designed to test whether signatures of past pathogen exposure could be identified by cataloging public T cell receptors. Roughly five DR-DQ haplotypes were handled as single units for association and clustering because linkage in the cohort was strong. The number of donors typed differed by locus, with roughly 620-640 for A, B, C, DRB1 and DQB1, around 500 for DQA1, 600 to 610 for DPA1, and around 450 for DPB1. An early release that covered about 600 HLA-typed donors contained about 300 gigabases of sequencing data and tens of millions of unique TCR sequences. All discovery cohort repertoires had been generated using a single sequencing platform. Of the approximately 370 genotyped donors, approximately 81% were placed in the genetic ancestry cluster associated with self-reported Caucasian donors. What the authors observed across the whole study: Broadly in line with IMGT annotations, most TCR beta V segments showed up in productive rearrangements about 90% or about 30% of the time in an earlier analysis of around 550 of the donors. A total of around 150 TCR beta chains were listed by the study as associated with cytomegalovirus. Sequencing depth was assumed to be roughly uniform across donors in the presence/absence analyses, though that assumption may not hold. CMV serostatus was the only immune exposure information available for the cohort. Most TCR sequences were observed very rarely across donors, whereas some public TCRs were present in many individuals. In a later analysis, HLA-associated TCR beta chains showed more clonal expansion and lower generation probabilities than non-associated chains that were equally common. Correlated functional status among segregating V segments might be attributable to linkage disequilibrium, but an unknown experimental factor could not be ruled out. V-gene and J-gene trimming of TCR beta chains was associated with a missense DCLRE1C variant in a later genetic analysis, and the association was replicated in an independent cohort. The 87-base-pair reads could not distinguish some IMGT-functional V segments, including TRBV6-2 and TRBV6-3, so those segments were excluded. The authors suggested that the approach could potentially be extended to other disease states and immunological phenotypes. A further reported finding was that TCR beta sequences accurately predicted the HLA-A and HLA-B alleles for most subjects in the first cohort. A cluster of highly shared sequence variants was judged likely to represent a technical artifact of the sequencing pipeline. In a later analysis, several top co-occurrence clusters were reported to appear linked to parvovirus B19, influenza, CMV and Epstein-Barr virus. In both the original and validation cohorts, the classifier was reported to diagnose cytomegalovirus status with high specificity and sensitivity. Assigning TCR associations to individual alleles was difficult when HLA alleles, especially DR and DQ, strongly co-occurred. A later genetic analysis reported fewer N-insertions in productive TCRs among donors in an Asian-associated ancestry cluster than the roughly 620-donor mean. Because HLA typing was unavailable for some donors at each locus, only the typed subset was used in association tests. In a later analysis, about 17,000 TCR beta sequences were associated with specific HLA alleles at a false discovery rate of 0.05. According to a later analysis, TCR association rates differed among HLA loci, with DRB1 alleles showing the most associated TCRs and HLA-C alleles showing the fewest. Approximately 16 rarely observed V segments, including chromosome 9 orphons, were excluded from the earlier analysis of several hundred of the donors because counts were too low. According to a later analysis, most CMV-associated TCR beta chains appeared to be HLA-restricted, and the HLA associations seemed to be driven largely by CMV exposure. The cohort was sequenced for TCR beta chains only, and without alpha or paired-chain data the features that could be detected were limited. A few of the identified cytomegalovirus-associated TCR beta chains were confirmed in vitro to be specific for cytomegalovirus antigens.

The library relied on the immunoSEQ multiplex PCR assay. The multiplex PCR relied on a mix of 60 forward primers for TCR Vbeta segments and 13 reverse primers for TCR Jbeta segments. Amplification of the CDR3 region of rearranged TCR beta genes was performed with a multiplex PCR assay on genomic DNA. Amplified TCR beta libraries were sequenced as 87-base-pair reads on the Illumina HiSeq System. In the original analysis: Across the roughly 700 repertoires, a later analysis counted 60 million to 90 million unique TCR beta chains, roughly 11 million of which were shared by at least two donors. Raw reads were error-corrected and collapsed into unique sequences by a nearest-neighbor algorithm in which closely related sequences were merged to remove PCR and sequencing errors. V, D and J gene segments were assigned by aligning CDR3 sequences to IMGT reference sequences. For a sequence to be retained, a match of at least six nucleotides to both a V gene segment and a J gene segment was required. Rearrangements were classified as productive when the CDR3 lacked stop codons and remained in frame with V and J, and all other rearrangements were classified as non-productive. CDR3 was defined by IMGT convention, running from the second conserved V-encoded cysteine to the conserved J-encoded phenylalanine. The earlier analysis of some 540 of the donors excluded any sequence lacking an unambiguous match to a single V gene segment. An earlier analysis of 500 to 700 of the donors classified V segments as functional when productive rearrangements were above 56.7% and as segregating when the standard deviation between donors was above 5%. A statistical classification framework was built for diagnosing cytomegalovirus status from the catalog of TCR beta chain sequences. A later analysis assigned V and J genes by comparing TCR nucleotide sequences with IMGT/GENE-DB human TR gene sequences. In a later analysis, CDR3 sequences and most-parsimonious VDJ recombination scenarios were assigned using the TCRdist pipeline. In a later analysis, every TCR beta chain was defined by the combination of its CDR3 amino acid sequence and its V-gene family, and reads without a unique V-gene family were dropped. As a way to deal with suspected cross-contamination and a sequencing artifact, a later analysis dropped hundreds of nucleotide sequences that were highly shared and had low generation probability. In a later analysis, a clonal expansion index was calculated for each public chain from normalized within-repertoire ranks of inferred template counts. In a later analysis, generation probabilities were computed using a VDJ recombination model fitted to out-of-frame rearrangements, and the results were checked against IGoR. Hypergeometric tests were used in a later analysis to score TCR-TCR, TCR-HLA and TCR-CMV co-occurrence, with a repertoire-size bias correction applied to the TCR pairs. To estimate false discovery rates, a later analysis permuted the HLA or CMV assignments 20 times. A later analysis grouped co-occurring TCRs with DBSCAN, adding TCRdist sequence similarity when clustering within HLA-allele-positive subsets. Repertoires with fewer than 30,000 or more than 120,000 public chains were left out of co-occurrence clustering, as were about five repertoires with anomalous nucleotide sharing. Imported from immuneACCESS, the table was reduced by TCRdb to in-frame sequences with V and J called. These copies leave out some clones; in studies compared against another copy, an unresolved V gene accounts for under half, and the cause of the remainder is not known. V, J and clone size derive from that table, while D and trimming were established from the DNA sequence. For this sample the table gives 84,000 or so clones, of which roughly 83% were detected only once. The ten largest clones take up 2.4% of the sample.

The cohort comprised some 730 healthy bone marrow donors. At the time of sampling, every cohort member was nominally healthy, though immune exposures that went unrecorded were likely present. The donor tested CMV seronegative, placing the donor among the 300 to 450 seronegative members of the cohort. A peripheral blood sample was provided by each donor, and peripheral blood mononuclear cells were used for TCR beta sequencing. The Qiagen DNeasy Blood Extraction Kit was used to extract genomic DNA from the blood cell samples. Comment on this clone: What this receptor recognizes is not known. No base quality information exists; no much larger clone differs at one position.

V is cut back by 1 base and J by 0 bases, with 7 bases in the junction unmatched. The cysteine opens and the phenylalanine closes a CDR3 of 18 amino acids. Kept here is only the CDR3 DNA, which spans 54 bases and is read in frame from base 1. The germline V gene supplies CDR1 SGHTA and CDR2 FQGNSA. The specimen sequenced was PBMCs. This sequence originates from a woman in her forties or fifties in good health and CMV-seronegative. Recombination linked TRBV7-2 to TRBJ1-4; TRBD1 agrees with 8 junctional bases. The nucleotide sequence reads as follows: TGTGCCAGCAGCTTAGTCGGACAGGGAATTGCAACTAATGAAAAACTGTTTTTT. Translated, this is CASSLVGQGIATNEKLFF. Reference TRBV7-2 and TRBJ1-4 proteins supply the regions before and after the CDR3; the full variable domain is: GAGVSQSPSNKVTEKGKDVELRCDPISGHTALYWYRQSLGQGLEFLIYFQGNSAPDKSGLPSDRFSAERTGGSVSTLTIQRTQQEDSAVYLCASSLVGQGIATNEKLFFGSGTQLSVL.